The 15 T cell receptor beta chains listed next were all sequenced from one sample in a study of T cell responses to AZD1222 COVID-19 vaccine. The method was immunoSEQ multiplex PCR; TCRdb's version includes in-frame clones alone and lacks a portion of them. The sample yields 75,000 to 95,000 clones, approximately 84% seen once. The input for sequencing was peripheral blood, taken on day 0 of AZD1222 vaccination. The receptors were gathered from an adult in good health.

CDR3 nucleotides: TGTGCCAGTAGTCCCTCACTAGCGGTCTACGAGCAGTACTTC. The encoded protein is CASSPSLAVYEQYF. This chain joins TRBV19 and TRBJ2-7; TRBD2 agrees at 8 bases. The V segment lost 5 bases and the J segment 3 bases; nucleotides outside the gene matches: 6. This CDR3 comprises 14 residues. Germline V gene lookup returns CDR1 LNHDA and CDR2 SQIVND (reference sequence).

The chain has TRBV24-1 and TRBJ2-3, with D tentatively TRBD2 (6 bases). Germline V gene data show CDR1 as KGHDR and CDR2 as SFDVKD. V lost 9 bases, J lost 2 bases, and 14 bases lay in between. The CDR3 contains 14 residues. The CDR3: CATSNGGNTDTQYF. For the CDR3, the DNA is TGTGCCACCTCAAACGGGGGAAACACAGATACGCAGTATTTT.

This clone was picked up a small number of times. The chain employs TRBV2 and TRBJ2-7; D might be TRBD2 (5 bases). V lost 4 bases, J lost 6 bases, and 19 bases lay in between. Germline V CDR1 and CDR2: SNHLY, FYNNEI. CDR3 length equals 15 residues. In nucleotides, the CDR3 is TGTGCCAGCAGTGGAGGAGGCCATGGGCCCTCCGAGCAGTACTTC. It yields the protein CASSGGGHGPSEQYF. The whole variable domain, remainder taken from reference TRBV2 and TRBJ2-7, is EPEVTQTPSHQVTQMGQEVILRCVPISNHLYFYWYRQILGQKVEFLVSFYNNEISEKSEIFDDQFSVERPDGSNFTLKIRSTKLEDSAMYFCASSGGGHGPSEQYFGPGTRLTVT.

This clone has just one count. The rearrangement links TRBV7-3 to TRBJ1-5, with D perhaps matching TRBD1 (6 bases). Between the trimmed V and J ends, which lost 2 bases and 2 bases, there was a span of 10 bases. CDR1 SGHTA and CDR2 FQGTGA come from the germline V gene. The CDR3 length is 15 residues. CDR3 sequence: CASSLHRARNQPQHF. CDR3 in DNA: TGTGCCAGCAGCTTACACAGGGCTCGCAATCAGCCCCAGCATTTT.

The chain employs TRBV7-2 and TRBJ2-5; D may be TRBD2 (5 bases). CDR1 is SGHTA, CDR2 FQGNSA, per germline. V was pared by 10 bases and J by 5 bases, with 11 bases between. The length of the CDR3 is 11 residues. Here the CDR3 reads CATSEGETQYF. Here the CDR3 DNA reads TGTGCCACCTCTGAGGGTGAGACCCAGTACTTC.

The chain carries TRBV5-1 and TRBJ2-5; tentative D call: TRBD1 (6 bases). The CDR3 consists of 14 residues. Between the trimmed V and J ends, which lost 4 bases and 2 bases, there was a span of 12 bases. Germline CDR1 and CDR2: SGHRS and YFSETQ. Here the CDR3 DNA reads TGCGCCAGCAGCCTCAGGGGTTGGCAAGAGACCCAGTACTTC. Amino acid sequence: CASSLRGWQETQYF.

The table lists this clone with a few counts. This sequence joins TRBV6-2 or TRBV6-3 and TRBJ1-1; D unclear. This CDR3 spans 16 amino acids. V was shortened by 2 bases and J by 6 bases, with 19 bases between the two germline ends. From germline, CDR1 is MNHEY and CDR2 SVGEGT. The CDR3 bases are TGTGCCAGCAGTTACAGGTTAGAGGACCTATATCCTGAAGCTTTCTTT. Its translation is CASSYRLEDLYPEAFF.

This chain uses TRBV5-4 with TRBJ2-7, with 7 bases identical to TRBD2. V was pared by 0 bases and J by 3 bases, with 9 bases of the junction left unmatched. CDR3 length: 16 residues. CDR1 is SGHNT and CDR2 is YYREEE in the germline V gene (reference sequence). The CDR3 here is CASSLEGWEGNYEQYF. The CDR3 nucleotides are TGTGCCAGCAGCTTGGAGGGCTGGGAGGGAAACTACGAGCAGTACTTC.

The DNA of the CDR3 is TGTGCCAGCAGCCAATCCCACACAGGGGGCGAGGGGCTCCGGGCTTTCTTT. This encodes CASSQSHTGGEGLRAFF. The chain is built from TRBV3-1 (or the pseudogene TRBV3-2) and TRBJ1-1, with TRBD1 matching 9 bases. CDR3 length: 17 amino acids. J gave up 11 bases and V 2 bases, and 18 bases lay outside the gene matches. Germline values: CDR1 LGHDT, CDR2 YNNKEL (reference sequence).

The sample holds a few counts of this clone. The chain uses TRBV18 and TRBJ2-7; D may be TRBD1 (6 bases). The CDR3 sequence is 15 residues long. V was shortened by 3 bases and J by 4 bases, with 16 bases between the two germline ends. Germline V lookup: CDR1 KGHSH, CDR2 LQKENI. The CDR3 DNA sequence: TGTGCCAGCTCACCGAGCCAGGGGCTAGGATACGAGCAGTACTTC. It encodes CASSPSQGLGYEQYF.

The chain employs TRBV7-9 and TRBJ1-4, with TRBD1 identical over 7 bases. V gave up 4 bases and J gave up 4 bases; unmatched junction bases: 9. Germline lookup yields CDR1 SEHNR and CDR2 FQNEAQ (reference sequence). This CDR3 comprises 16 residues. This chain's CDR3 is CASSSQGQRHNEKLFF. The CDR3 bases are TGTGCCAGCAGCTCACAGGGACAGAGACATAATGAAAAACTGTTTTTT.

This clone was picked up one time. The V gene is TRBV6-2 or TRBV6-3, the J gene TRBJ1-3; D ambiguous. The CDR3 extends over 15 amino acids. V shed 4 bases and J shed 0 bases, with 10 bases lying between them. CDR1 is MNHEY, CDR2 SVGEGT, per germline. CDR3 DNA: TGTGCCAGCAGTTCCTGGACCCTCTCTGGAAACACCATATATTTT. It is translated as CASSSWTLSGNTIYF.

The V and J genes are TRBV2 and TRBJ2-2, with 12 nucleotides matching TRBD2. Germline lookup yields CDR1 SNHLY and CDR2 FYNNEI. Trimming cost V 6 bases and J 6 bases; bases outside gene matches: 2. The CDR3 length is 14 residues. The CDR3 loop is CASRPSGGAGELFF. CDR3 sequence (DNA): TGTGCCAGCAGGCCTAGCGGGGGGGCCGGGGAGCTGTTTTTT.

The CDR3: CASSWSQYTEAFF. CDR3 nucleotides: TGTGCCAGCAGTTGGTCCCAATACACTGAAGCTTTCTTT. This sequence joins TRBV6-2 or TRBV6-3 and TRBJ1-1; D uncertain. Germline CDR1 and CDR2: MNHEY and SVGEGT. The CDR3 has 13 residues. V gave up 4 bases and J gave up 3 bases, with 9 bases separating them.

The CDR3 nucleotides read TGTGCCAGCAGCGTAGGTTACCGGGGACTTGATAATGAAAAACTGTTTTTT. Its protein is CASSVGYRGLDNEKLFF. The gene calls are TRBV9 and TRBJ1-4; maybe TRBD1 (5 bases). Germline V gene data show CDR1 as SGDLS and CDR2 as YYNGEE. Trimming cost V 0 bases and J 4 bases, with 16 bases left between them. The CDR3 is 17 residues long.